This T cell receptor beta chain was recorded in a study of shared clonotypes between healthy human individuals. Study-wide background: Used for every donor were three CD4 naive, three CD4 memory, two CD8 naive and one CD8 memory plate.

Deep level was the assay's run setting. TCRdb's table, derived via immunoSEQ multiplex PCR, lists solely in-frame clones and lacks some. This table has about 1 million clones, roughly 70% appearing once. Caucasian adults living in Nashville, Tennessee, provided all samples. The TCR comes from a man aged 18 to 35 in good health. The specimen was memory CD4+ T cells sorted from blood. The subset: CD45RA-negative fraction.

CDR3: CASSVQGLGNQPQHF. The CDR3 DNA is TGTGCCAGCAGTGTACAGGGGCTTGGGAATCAGCCCCAGCATTTT. The chain uses TRBV6-1 and TRBJ1-5, with TRBD1 matching over 7 bases. This CDR3 has 15 amino acids. The germline V gene encodes CDR1 MNHNS and CDR2 SASEGT. V lost 4 bases and J lost 4; bases outside the gene matches: 7.